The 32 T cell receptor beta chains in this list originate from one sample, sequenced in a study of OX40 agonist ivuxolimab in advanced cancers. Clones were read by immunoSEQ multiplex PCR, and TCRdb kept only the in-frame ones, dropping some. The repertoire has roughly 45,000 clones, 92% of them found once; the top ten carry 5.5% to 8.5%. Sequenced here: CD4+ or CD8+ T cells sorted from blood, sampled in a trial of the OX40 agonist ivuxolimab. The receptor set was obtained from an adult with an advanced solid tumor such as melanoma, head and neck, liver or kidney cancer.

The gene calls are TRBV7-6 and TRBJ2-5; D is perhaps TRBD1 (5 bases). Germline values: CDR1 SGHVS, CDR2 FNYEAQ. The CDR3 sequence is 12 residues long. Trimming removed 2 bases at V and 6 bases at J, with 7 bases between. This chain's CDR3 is CASSLKGKTQYF. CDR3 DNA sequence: TGTGCCAGCAGCTTAAAGGGGAAGACCCAGTACTTC.

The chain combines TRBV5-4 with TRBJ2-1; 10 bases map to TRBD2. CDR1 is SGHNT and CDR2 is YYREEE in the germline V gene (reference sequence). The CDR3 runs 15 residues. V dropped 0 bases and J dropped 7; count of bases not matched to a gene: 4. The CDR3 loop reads CASSLAPSGGNEQFF. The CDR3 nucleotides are TGTGCCAGCAGCTTGGCGCCTAGCGGGGGAAATGAGCAGTTCTTC.

CDR3 DNA sequence: TGTGCCAGCAGCTTATCGAGACAGACCCTCTCCTACGAGCAGTACTTC. Encoded protein: CASSLSRQTLSYEQYF. The J gene is TRBJ2-7, the V gene TRBV7-9; perhaps TRBD1 as D (5 bases). Germline-derived CDR1 and CDR2 are SEHNR and FQNEAQ (reference sequence). With 2 bases removed from V and 0 bases from J, the gap between germline ends came to 14 bases. CDR3 length: 16 amino acids.

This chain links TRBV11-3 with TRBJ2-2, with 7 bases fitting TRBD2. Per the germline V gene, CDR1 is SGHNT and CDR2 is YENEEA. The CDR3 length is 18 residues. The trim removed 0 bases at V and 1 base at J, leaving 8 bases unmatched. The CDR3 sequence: CASSLDNLRTRNTGELFF. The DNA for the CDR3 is TGTGCCAGCAGCTTAGATAATTTAAGGACTAGGAACACCGGGGAGCTGTTTTTT. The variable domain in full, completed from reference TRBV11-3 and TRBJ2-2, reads EAGVVQSPRYKIIEKKQPVAFWCNPISGHNTLYWYLQNLGQGPELLIRYENEEAVDDSQLPKDRFSAERLKGVDSTLKIQPAELGDSAVYLCASSLDNLRTRNTGELFFGEGSRLTVL.

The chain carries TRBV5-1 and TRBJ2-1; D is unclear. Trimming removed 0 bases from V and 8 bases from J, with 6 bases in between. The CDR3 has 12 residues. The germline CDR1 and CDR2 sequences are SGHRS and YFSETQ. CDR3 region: CASSLVRDEQFF. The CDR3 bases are TGCGCCAGCAGCTTGGTACGTGATGAGCAGTTCTTC.

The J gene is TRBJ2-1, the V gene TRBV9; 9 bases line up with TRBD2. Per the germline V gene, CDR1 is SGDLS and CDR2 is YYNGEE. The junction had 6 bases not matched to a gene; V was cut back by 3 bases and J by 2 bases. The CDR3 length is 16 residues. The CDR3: CASSELSGGTYNEQFF. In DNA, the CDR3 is TGTGCCAGCAGCGAACTTAGCGGGGGAACCTACAATGAGCAGTTCTTC.

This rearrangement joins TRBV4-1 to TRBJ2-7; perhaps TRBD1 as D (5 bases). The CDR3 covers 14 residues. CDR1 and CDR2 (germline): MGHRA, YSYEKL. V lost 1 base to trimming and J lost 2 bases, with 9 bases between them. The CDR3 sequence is CASSQGAGTYEQYF. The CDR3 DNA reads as TGCGCCAGCAGCCAAGGGGCAGGGACCTACGAGCAGTACTTC.

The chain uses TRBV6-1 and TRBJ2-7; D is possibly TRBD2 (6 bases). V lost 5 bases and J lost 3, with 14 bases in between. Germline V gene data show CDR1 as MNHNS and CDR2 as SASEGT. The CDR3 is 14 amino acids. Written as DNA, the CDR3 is TGTGCCAGCAGTAGCCTAGCGTCGATCTACGAGCAGTACTTC. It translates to CASSSLASIYEQYF.

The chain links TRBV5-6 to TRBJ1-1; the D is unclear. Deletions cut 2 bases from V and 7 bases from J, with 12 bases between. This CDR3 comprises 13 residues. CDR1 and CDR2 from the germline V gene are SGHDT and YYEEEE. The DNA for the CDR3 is TGTGCCAGCAGCTTAAGCCCAAGGAGTGAAGCTTTCTTT. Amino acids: CASSLSPRSEAFF.

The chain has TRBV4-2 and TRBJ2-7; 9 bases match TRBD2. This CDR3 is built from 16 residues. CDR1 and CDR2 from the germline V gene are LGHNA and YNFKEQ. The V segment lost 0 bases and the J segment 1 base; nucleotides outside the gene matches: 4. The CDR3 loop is CASSQDILAGSYEQYF. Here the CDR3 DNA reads TGTGCCAGCAGCCAAGATATCCTAGCGGGGTCCTACGAGCAGTACTTC.

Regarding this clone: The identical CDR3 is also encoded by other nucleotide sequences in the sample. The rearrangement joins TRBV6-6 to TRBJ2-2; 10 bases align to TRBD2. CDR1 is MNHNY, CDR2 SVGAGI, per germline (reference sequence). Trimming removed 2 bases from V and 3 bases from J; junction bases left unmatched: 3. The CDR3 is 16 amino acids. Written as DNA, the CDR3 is TGTGCCAGCAGTTACGGAGCGGGGGGGGACACCGGGGAGCTGTTTTTT. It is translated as CASSYGAGGDTGELFF.

This CDR3 reads CSVEGGGGYEQYF. Written as DNA, the CDR3 is TGCAGCGTTGAAGGGGGCGGGGGCTACGAGCAGTACTTC. The chain recombines TRBV29-1 with TRBJ2-7; TRBD2 aligns across 7 bases. Germline-derived CDR1 and CDR2 are SQVTM and ANQGSEA. V lost 1 base to trimming and J lost 3 bases; unmatched junction nucleotides: 3. The CDR3 loop spans 13 amino acids.

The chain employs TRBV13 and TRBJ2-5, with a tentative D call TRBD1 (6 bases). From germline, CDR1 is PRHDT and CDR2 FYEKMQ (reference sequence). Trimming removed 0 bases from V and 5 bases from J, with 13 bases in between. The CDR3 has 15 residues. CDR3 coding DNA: TGTGCCAGCAGCTTAGGAGGGGGACCGAGGGAGACCCAGTACTTC. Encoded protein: CASSLGGGPRETQYF.

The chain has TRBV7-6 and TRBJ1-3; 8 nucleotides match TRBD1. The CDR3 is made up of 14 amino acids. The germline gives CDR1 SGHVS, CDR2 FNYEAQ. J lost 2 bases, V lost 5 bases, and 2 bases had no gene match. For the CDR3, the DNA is TGTGCCAGCAGCGCGGACAGGGCTGGAAACACCATATATTTT. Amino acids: CASSADRAGNTIYF.

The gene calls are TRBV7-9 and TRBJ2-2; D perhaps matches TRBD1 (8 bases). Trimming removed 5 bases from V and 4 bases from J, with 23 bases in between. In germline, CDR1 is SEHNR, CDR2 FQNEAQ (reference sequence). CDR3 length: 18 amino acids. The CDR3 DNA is TGTGCCAGCAGCCCGAGGATTACGACAGGGGAGGGCACCGGGGAGCTGTTTTTT. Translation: CASSPRITTGEGTGELFF. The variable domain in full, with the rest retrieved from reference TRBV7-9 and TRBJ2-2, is DTGVSQNPRHKITKRGQNVTFRCDPISEHNRLYWYRQTLGQGPEFLTYFQNEAQLEKSRLLSDRFSAERPKGSFSTLEIQRTEQGDSAMYLCASSPRITTGEGTGELFFGEGSRLTVL.

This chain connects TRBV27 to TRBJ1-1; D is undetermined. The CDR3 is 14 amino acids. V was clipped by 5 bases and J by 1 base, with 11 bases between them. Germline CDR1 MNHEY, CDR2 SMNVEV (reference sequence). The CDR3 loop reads CASSPSLGNTEAFF. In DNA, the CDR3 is TGTGCCAGCAGTCCGTCGTTGGGGAACACTGAAGCTTTCTTT.

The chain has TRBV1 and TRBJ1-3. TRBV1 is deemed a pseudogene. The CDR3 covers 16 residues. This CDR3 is CASSQEPGISGNTIYF. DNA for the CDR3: TGCGCCAGCAGCCAAGAACCGGGGATCTCTGGAAACACCATATATTTT.

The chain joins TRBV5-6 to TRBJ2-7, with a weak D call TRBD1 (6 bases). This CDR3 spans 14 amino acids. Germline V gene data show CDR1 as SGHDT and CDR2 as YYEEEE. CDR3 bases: TGTGCCAGCAACTTGGGGGCGAATTCCTACGAGCAGTACGTC. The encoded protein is CASNLGANSYEQYV.

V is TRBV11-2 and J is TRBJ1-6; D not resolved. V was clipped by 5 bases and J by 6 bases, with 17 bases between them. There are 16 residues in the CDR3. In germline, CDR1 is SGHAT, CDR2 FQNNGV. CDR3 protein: CASSGEAWGSNSPLHF. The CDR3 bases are TGTGCCAGCAGCGGGGAAGCGTGGGGATCTAATTCACCCCTCCACTTT. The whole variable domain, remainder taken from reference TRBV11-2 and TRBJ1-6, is EAGVAQSPRYKIIEKRQSVAFWCNPISGHATLYWYQQILGQGPKLLIQFQNNGVVDDSQLPKDRFSAERLKGVDSTLKIQPAKLEDSAVYLCASSGEAWGSNSPLHFGNGTRLTVT.

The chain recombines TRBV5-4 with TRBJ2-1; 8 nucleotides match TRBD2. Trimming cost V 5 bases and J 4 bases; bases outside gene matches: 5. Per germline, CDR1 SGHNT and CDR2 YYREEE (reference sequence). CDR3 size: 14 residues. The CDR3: CASSVSGGYNEQFF. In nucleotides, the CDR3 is TGTGCCAGCAGTGTAAGCGGGGGTTACAATGAGCAGTTCTTC.

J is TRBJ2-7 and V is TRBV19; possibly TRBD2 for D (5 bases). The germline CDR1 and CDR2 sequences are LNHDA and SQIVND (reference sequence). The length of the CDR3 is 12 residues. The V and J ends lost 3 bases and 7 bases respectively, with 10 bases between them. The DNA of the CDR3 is TGTGCCAGTAGTATCGGGCGCGGGGAGCAGTACTTC. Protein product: CASSIGRGEQYF.

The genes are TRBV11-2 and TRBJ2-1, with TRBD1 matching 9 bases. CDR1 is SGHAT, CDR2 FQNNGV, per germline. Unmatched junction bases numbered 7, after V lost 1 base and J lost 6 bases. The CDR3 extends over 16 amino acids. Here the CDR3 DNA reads TGTGCCAGCAGCTTAGTTTGGGACAGGGAAATCAATGAGCAGTTCTTC. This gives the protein CASSLVWDREINEQFF. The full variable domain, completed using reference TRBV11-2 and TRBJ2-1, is EAGVAQSPRYKIIEKRQSVAFWCNPISGHATLYWYQQILGQGPKLLIQFQNNGVVDDSQLPKDRFSAERLKGVDSTLKIQPAKLEDSAVYLCASSLVWDREINEQFFGPGTRLTVL.

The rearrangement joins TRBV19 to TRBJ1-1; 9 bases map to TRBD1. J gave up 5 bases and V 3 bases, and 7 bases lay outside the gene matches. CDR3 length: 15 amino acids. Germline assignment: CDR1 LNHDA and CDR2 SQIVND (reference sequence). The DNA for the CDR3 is TGTGCCAGTAGTATGTCTGGGACAGGGAATACTGAAGCTTTCTTT. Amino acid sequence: CASSMSGTGNTEAFF.

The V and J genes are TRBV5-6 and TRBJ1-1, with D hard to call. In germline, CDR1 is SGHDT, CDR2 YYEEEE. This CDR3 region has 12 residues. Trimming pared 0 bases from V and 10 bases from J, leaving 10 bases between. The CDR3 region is CASSLGDGTAFF. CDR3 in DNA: TGTGCCAGCAGCTTGGGGGATGGAACAGCTTTCTTT.

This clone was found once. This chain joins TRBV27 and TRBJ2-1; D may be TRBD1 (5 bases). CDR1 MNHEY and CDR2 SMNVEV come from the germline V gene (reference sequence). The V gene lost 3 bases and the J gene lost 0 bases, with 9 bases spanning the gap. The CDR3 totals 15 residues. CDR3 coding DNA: TGTGCCAGCAGTTTTCAGGGAATCTCCTACAATGAGCAGTTCTTC. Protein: CASSFQGISYNEQFF.

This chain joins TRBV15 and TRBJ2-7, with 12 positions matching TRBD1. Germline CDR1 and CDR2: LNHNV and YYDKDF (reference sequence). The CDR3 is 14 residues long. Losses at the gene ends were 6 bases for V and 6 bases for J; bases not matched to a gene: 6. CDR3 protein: CATSPGTGGPEQYF. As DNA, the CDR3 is TGTGCCACCAGTCCCGGGACAGGGGGCCCCGAGCAGTACTTC. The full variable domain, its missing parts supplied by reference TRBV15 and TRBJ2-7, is DAMVIQNPRYQVTQFGKPVTLSCSQTLNHNVMYWYQQKSSQAPKLLFHYYDKDFNNEADTPDNFQSRRPNTSFCFLDIRSPGLGDTAMYLCATSPGTGGPEQYFGPGTRLTVT.

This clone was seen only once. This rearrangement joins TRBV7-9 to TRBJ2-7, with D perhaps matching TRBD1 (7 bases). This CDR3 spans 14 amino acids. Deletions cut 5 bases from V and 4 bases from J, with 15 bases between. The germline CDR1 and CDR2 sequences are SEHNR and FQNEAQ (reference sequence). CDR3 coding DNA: TGTGCCAGCAGCAATGGACAGGAGGGATACGAGCAGTACTTC. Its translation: CASSNGQEGYEQYF. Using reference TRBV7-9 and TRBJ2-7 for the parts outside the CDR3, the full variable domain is DTGVSQNPRHKITKRGQNVTFRCDPISEHNRLYWYRQTLGQGPEFLTYFQNEAQLEKSRLLSDRFSAERPKGSFSTLEIQRTEQGDSAMYLCASSNGQEGYEQYFGPGTRLTVT.

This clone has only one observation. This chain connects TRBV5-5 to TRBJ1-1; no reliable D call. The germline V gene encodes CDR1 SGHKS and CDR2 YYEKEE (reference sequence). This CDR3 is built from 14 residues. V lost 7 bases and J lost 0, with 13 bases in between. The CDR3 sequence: CASEASYLNTEAFF. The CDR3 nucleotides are TGTGCCAGCGAGGCTTCTTACTTGAACACTGAAGCTTTCTTT. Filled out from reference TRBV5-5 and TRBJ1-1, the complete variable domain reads DAGVTQSPTHLIKTRGQQVTLRCSPISGHKSVSWYQQVLGQGPQFIFQYYEKEERGRGNFPDRFSARQFPNYSSELNVNALLLGDSALYLCASEASYLNTEAFFGQGTRLTVV.

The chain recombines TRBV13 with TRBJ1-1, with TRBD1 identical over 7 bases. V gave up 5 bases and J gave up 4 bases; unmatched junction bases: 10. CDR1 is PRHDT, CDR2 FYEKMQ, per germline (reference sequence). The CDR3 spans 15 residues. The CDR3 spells CASSHLQGSATEAFF. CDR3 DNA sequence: TGTGCCAGCAGCCATTTACAGGGGTCGGCCACTGAAGCTTTCTTT.

The CDR3 spells CAWRGLVQANYGYTF. The DNA of the CDR3 is TGTGCCTGGAGAGGCCTTGTGCAAGCTAACTATGGCTACACCTTC. This rearrangement joins TRBV30 to TRBJ1-2; D is ambiguous. The CDR3 consists of 15 residues. Germline V gene sequence: CDR1 GTSNPN, CDR2 SVGIG (reference sequence). Between the trimmed V and J ends, which lost 3 bases and 0 bases, there was a span of 14 bases.

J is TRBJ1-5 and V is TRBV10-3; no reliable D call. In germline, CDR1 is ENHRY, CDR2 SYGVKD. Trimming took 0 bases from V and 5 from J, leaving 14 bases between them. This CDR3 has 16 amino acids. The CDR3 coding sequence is TGTGCCATCAGTGAGTCGACTCAACGGGTCGATCAGCCCCAGCATTTT. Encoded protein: CAISESTQRVDQPQHF.

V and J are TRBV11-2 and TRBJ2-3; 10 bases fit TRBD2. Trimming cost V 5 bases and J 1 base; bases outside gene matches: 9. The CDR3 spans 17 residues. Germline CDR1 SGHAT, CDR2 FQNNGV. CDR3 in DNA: TGTGCCAGCAGCCCTAGCGGGGGCTACGGGGGCACAGATACGCAGTATTTT. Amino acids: CASSPSGGYGGTDTQYF.